This T cell receptor (beta chain) originates from a study of T cell responses to AZD1222 COVID-19 vaccine. V lost 5 bases to trimming and J lost 6 bases; unmatched junction nucleotides: 7. Per the germline V gene, CDR1 is SGHDT and CDR2 is YYEEEE. The CDR3 length is 16 residues. Some clones are missing from TCRdb's copy, which holds only in-frame ones; the method was immunoSEQ multiplex PCR. Among about 54,000 clones listed, more than 70% were seen once. The receptor's source is an adult in good health. The chain is built from TRBV5-6 and TRBJ2-1; TRBD2 matches at 14 bases. The input for sequencing was peripheral blood, taken on day 0 of AZD1222 vaccination. The CDR3, as DNA: TGTGCCAGCAGATACGGACTAGCGGGAGGTTTCAATGAGCAGTTCTTC. As protein: CASRYGLAGGFNEQFF.